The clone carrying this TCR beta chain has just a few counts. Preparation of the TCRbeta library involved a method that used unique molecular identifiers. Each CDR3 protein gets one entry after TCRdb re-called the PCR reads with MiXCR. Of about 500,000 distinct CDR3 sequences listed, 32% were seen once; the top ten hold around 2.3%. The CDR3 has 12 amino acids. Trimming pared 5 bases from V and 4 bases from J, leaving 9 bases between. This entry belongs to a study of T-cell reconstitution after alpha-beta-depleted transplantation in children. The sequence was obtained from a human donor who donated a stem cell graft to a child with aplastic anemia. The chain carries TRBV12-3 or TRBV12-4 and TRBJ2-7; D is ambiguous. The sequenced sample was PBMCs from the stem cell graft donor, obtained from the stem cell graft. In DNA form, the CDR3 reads TGTGCCAGCAGTCCTGGGGAATACGAGCAGTACTTC. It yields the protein CASSPGEYEQYF.